The rows below give T cell receptor beta chains drawn from one sample of a study of blood T cell repertoires in COVID-19. TCRdb's copy holds only in-frame clones and misses some; the assay was immunoSEQ multiplex PCR. The sample carries 200,000 to 300,000 clones, approximately 85% recorded once. What was sequenced was peripheral blood. The receptors were sampled from a man between 45 and 60 years old with COVID-19, enrolled during active disease. CDR3s include the opening cysteine and the closing phenylalanine or tryptophan. Fields, in order: V gene, CDR3 protein.

TRBV3-1/TRBV3-2	CASSPPLAGLYNEQFF
TRBV6-1	CASSEGQPYEQYF
TRBV3-1/TRBV3-2	CASSQDRGHSGNTIYF
TRBV25-1	CASRRGTASNQPQHF
TRBV4-1	CASSQDGGQGVHEQFF
TRBV18	CASSQPGQGAGETQYF
TRBV19	CASTRTYTVGPQHF
TRBV7-9	CASQLGTAGNEKLFF
TRBV6-5	CASSHLGGAEEKLFF
TRBV6-5	CASSLTGAAGELFF
TRBV5-4	CASRKQGGNPRTGELFF
TRBV12-5	CASGGPGRFVCGYTF
TRBV7-9	CASSFPTGLTGETQYF
TRBV6-5	CASREGTGNEKLFF
TRBV18	CASSRGVNRDSVRNTIYF
TRBV5-1	CASSGGQGPYEQYF
TRBV21-1	CASSKSTGGQSANQPQHF
TRBV18	CASSPGDNNYGYTF
TRBV7-6	CASSPVVGGPGELFF
TRBV9	CASSFGTGVNQPQHF
TRBV7-8	CASSLGGLLQYF
TRBV29-1	CSVDPGTDPFGGMNTEAFF
TRBV2	CASSAGRVGTEAFF
TRBV20-1	CSAQWDTQYF
TRBV6-4	CASSDPGRGNSPLHF
TRBV11-3	CASSISRDRSYEQYF
TRBV2	CASSEGGLGEKLFF
TRBV7-9	CATRISGGGLNSPLHF
TRBV7-8	CASSLETSGGTEQFF
TRBV5-5	CASSLGPVPNTEAFF
TRBV4-1	CASSHPQGQGRGYTF
TRBV4-2	CASSQVGGVRETQYF
TRBV6-2/TRBV6-3	CASSYSDRGRRELFF
TRBV6-5	CASSYRGTGQETQYF
TRBV10-3	CAAQPSGGRDEQFF
TRBV19	CASSIDRRNTEAFF
TRBV9	CASSDQGSPLHF
TRBV4-2	CASSPDRGNYGYTF
TRBV5-4	CASSDGGSSYNEQFF
TRBV27	CASTRAKGQPQHF
TRBV4-2	CASSQNRGQGAGNTIYF
TRBV6-2/TRBV6-3	CASSYSRTGYGNEQFF
TRBV6-5	CASSPGGAGEKLFF
TRBV5-3	CARSLGDRGAYEQYF
TRBV18	CASSRSRQVLDSPLHF
TRBV30	CAWSGRGGRRSPLHF
TRBV7-6	CASSPRGSLTGELFF
TRBV14	CASSQDAPGTGITGELFF
TRBV5-1	CASSFEGQGNTEAFF
TRBV3-1/TRBV3-2	CASSQEVSGGGETQYF
TRBV2	CASLGSGSTDTQYF
TRBV24-1	CATSDTRTGVGTDTQYF
TRBV19	CASSIGRLAGVNEQFF
TRBV4-3	CASSQDKSRGREKLFF